The sequence of this T cell receptor (beta chain) was determined in a study of human T cells and chemical hapten exposure. On this clonotype: Its antigen is currently unknown.

TCRdb analysed the RACE reads with MiXCR anew, one entry per CDR3 protein. The sample carries 180,000 or so distinct CDR3 sequences, 20% to 25% recorded once. The time point was: patch test 1, 2 weeks after DPC sensitization. Described treatment: therapeutic diphenylcyclopropenone sensitization with weekly scalp DPC. Phlebotomy was performed prior to application of every patch test. Donors, patients with alopecia ranging from 18 to 70 years old and judged suitable for DPC, provided samples. The authors' total RNA extraction used unfractionated whole blood. This CDR3 has 13 residues. V lost 0 bases to trimming and J lost 8 bases, with 10 bases between them. Germline CDR1 ENHRY, CDR2 SYGVKD. Findings and limits, study-wide: Large CDR3 similarity clusters arose significantly more often from expanded TCRs than from controls.

Specimen: whole blood, collected in connection with sensitization to the hapten diphenylcyclopropenone (DPC). The clonotype was recovered from a woman in her fifties or sixties with alopecia areata. Some clones in this sample may be carry-over from other donors' samples. The chain joins TRBV10-3 to TRBJ1-2; D gene uncertain. CDR3 in amino acids: CAISESVGSGYTF. The CDR3 DNA reads as TGTGCCATCAGTGAGTCGGTAGGGAGCGGCTACACCTTC.